These 18 T cell receptor beta chains were all obtained from the same sample, sequenced in a study of cytomegalovirus exposure and HLA in healthy donors. The primer mix had 60 Vbeta and 13 Jbeta primers. The method was immunoSEQ multiplex PCR; TCRdb's version includes in-frame clones alone and lacks a portion of them. Of around 90,000 clones in the sample, around 78% were seen once. The sequenced sample was PBMCs. These receptors originate from a man aged 25-40 years in good health and CMV-seronegative.

This chain links TRBV7-9 with TRBJ1-2, with D hard to call. With 5 bases removed from V and 2 bases from J, the gap between germline ends came to 15 bases. The length of the CDR3 is 15 residues. The germline gives CDR1 SEHNR, CDR2 FQNEAQ (reference sequence). In DNA, the CDR3 is TGTGCCAGCAGCCGCCGGCAGGCCGAGAACTATGGCTACACCTTC. Translation gives CASSRRQAENYGYTF.

This clone was counted a single time. V and J are TRBV9 and TRBJ2-7, with TRBD2 matching over 11 bases. The CDR3 covers 15 residues. With V trimmed by 0 bases and J by 5 bases, 4 bases remained unmatched. Germline values: CDR1 SGDLS, CDR2 YYNGEE. DNA of the CDR3: TGTGCCAGCAGCGTAGGTACTAGCGGGGGCCACGAGCAGTACTTC. Translation gives CASSVGTSGGHEQYF.

This clone turned up a few times. The genes are TRBV27 and TRBJ1-1, with D possibly matching TRBD1 (6 bases). The CDR3 contains 14 residues. The germline V and J ends were trimmed by 2 bases and 0 bases, with 7 bases remaining between them. Germline V gene lookup returns CDR1 MNHEY and CDR2 SMNVEV (reference sequence). This CDR3 reads CASSLEGVNTEAFF. Written as DNA, the CDR3 is TGTGCCAGCAGTTTAGAGGGGGTGAACACTGAAGCTTTCTTT.

The rearrangement links TRBV7-2 to TRBJ2-3; a weak D match, TRBD2 (6 bases). Looked up from germline, CDR1 is SGHTA and CDR2 is FQGNSA. V lost 2 bases to trimming and J lost 2 bases, with 17 bases between them. The CDR3 loop spans 17 amino acids. CDR3: CASSLLWRGSTTDTQYF. The CDR3 nucleotides are TGTGCCAGCAGCTTATTGTGGCGGGGAAGTACCACAGATACGCAGTATTTT.

The V call is TRBV5-1, the J call TRBJ2-3; 11 bases are a match to TRBD2. The junction had 4 bases not matched to a gene; V was cut back by 7 bases and J by 3 bases. This CDR3 is built from 14 residues. Looked up from germline, CDR1 is SGHRS and CDR2 is YFSETQ. CDR3 amino acids: CASATSGGTDTQYF. In DNA form, the CDR3 reads TGCGCCAGCGCTACTAGCGGGGGTACAGATACGCAGTATTTT.

The chain recombines TRBV5-6 with TRBJ1-1; D remains unclear. CDR3 length: 15 residues. Germline lookup yields CDR1 SGHDT and CDR2 YYEEEE. V lost 4 bases and J 1 base, leaving 14 bases between the germline ends. The CDR3, as DNA: TGTGCCAGCAGCGCCCCTGGCAGGCGGAACACTGAAGCTTTCTTT. Protein product: CASSAPGRRNTEAFF.

This chain links TRBV27 with TRBJ1-3, with a tentative D call TRBD1 (5 bases). The CDR3 totals 13 residues. V lost 5 bases and J lost 11, with 16 bases in between. From germline, CDR1 is MNHEY and CDR2 SMNVEV (reference sequence). The CDR3 protein is CASSVTATHPIYF. The CDR3 DNA follows: TGTGCCAGCAGTGTGACAGCTACCCACCCCATATATTTT.

This clone was observed a few times. J is TRBJ1-1 and V is TRBV7-2, with TRBD1 as a possible D gene (6 bases). The CDR3 runs to 16 residues. Germline V gene sequence: CDR1 SGHTA, CDR2 FQGNSA. V lost 4 bases and J lost 3, with 18 bases in between. CDR3 loop: CASSSDRGPGDTEAFF. The CDR3 DNA reads as TGTGCCAGCAGCTCGGATCGGGGTCCAGGGGACACTGAAGCTTTCTTT.

V gene TRBV9 combines with J gene TRBJ2-3; 9 nucleotides align to TRBD1. Germline V gives CDR1 SGDLS, CDR2 YYNGEE. V shed 3 bases and J 3 bases; nucleotides not matched to a gene: 8. This CDR3 is built from 16 residues. Here the CDR3 DNA reads TGTGCCAGCAGCGCCTTCCGGGACAGGGTTACAGATACGCAGTATTTT. Translating gives CASSAFRDRVTDTQYF.

V usage is TRBV7-3 and J usage is TRBJ1-1; TRBD1 is a possible D gene (5 bases). V lost 1 base and J 1 base, leaving 10 bases between the germline ends. The CDR3 extends over 15 amino acids. Germline V gene sequence: CDR1 SGHTA, CDR2 FQGTGA. The CDR3 DNA sequence: TGTGCCAGCAGCTTAAGGGCAGGGCCGAACACTGAAGCTTTCTTT. The encoded protein is CASSLRAGPNTEAFF. Complete variable domain (other parts from reference TRBV7-3 and TRBJ1-1): GAGVSQTPSNKVTEKGKYVELRCDPISGHTALYWYRQSLGQGPEFLIYFQGTGAADDSGLPNDRFFAVRPEGSVSTLKIQRTERGDSAVYLCASSLRAGPNTEAFFGQGTRLTVV.

This chain uses TRBV15 with TRBJ2-1; 7 bases are shared with TRBD1. The CDR3 extends over 16 amino acids. CDR1 is LNHNV and CDR2 is YYDKDF in the germline V gene (reference sequence). Trimming removed 5 bases from V and 1 base from J; junction bases left unmatched: 8. The CDR3 loop is CATSPRTGISYNEQFF. The CDR3 DNA sequence: TGTGCCACCAGCCCCCGGACAGGAATATCCTACAATGAGCAGTTCTTC. Based on the CDR3 plus reference TRBV15 and TRBJ2-1, the full variable domain is DAMVIQNPRYQVTQFGKPVTLSCSQTLNHNVMYWYQQKSSQAPKLLFHYYDKDFNNEADTPDNFQSRRPNTSFCFLDIRSPGLGDTAMYLCATSPRTGISYNEQFFGPGTRLTVL.

The chain carries TRBV6-1 and TRBJ1-1, with D unresolved. From germline, CDR1 is MNHNS and CDR2 SASEGT. The length of the CDR3 is 10 residues. Trimming took 10 bases from V and 1 from J, leaving 4 bases between them. CDR3 bases: TGTGCCATCGGGAACACTGAAGCTTTCTTT. Translating it yields CAIGNTEAFF.

This sequence joins TRBV18 and TRBJ2-1, with D perhaps matching TRBD2 (7 bases). V lost 2 bases and J lost 0, with 14 bases in between. The CDR3 is 17 residues long. Germline V gives CDR1 KGHSH, CDR2 LQKENI. For the CDR3, the DNA is TGTGCCAGCTCACCATCTTCGGGGGGCAGCTCCTACAATGAGCAGTTCTTC. This codes for CASSPSSGGSSYNEQFF.

The chain uses TRBV29-1 and TRBJ1-1, with D maybe TRBD1 (6 bases). Germline CDR1 and CDR2: SQVTM and ANQGSEA. V dropped 1 base and J dropped 1 base, with 13 bases sitting between them. The CDR3 loop spans 15 amino acids. The CDR3, as DNA: TGCAGCGTTGAAGTTGCGCGACAGGAGAACACTGAAGCTTTCTTT. Translated: CSVEVARQENTEAFF.

The chain is built from TRBV25-1 and TRBJ1-1; TRBD1 aligns across 7 bases. Trimming removed 6 bases from V and 4 bases from J; junction bases left unmatched: 8. Germline V CDR1 and CDR2: MGHDK, SYGVNS. This CDR3 is 14 amino acids long. Here the CDR3 reads CASSPTGTSTEAFF. The CDR3 coding sequence is TGTGCCAGCAGCCCGACAGGGACAAGCACTGAAGCTTTCTTT. Based on the CDR3 plus reference TRBV25-1 and TRBJ1-1, the full variable domain is EADIYQTPRYLVIGTGKKITLECSQTMGHDKMYWYQQDPGMELHLIHYSYGVNSTEKGDLSSESTVSRIRTEHFPLTLESARPSHTSQYLCASSPTGTSTEAFFGQGTRLTVV.

Only one count was recorded for this clone. This chain connects TRBV29-1 to TRBJ2-3; no clear D gene. The CDR3 runs 13 residues. V gave up 1 base and J gave up 3 bases, with 8 bases separating them. The germline V gene encodes CDR1 SQVTM and CDR2 ANQGSEA. The CDR3 spells CSVEARLTDTQYF. CDR3 DNA: TGCAGCGTTGAAGCCCGACTGACAGATACGCAGTATTTT.

This clone has just a few counts. DNA of the CDR3: TGTGCCAGCAGCAGGACAGGGACCACTGAAGCTTTCTTT. Translating it yields CASSRTGTTEAFF. The chain links TRBV6-5 to TRBJ1-1; 8 nucleotides line up with TRBD1. Germline V lookup: CDR1 MNHEY, CDR2 SVGAGI. V lost 6 bases and J lost 4; bases outside the gene matches: 4. CDR3 length: 13 amino acids.

The chain links TRBV7-2 to TRBJ2-4; the D is unclear. Trimming pared 5 bases from V and 11 bases from J, leaving 13 bases between. Germline-derived CDR1 and CDR2 are SGHTA and FQGNSA. CDR3 size: 12 residues. The CDR3 reads CASSPQAPLQYF. In nucleotides, the CDR3 is TGTGCCAGCAGCCCCCAGGCCCCCCTTCAGTACTTC.